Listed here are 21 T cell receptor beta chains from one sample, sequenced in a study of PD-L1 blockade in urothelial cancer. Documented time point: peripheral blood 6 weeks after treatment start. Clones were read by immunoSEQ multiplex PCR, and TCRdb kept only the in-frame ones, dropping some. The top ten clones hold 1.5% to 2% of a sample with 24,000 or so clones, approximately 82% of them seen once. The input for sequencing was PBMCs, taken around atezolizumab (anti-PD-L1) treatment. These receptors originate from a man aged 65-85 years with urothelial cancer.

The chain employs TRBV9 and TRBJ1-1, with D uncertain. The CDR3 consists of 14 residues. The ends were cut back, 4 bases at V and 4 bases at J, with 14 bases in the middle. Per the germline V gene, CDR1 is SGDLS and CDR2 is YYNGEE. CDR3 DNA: TGTGCCAGCAGCCCGCTCCCGGACTCCACTGAAGCTTTCTTT. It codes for CASSPLPDSTEAFF.

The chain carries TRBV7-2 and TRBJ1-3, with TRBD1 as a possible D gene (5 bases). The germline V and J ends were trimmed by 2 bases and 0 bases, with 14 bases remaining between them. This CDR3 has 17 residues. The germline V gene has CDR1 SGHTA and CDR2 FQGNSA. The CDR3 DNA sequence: TGTGCCAGCAGCTTACAATCAGGGTTGGACTCTGGAAACACCATATATTTT. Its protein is CASSLQSGLDSGNTIYF.

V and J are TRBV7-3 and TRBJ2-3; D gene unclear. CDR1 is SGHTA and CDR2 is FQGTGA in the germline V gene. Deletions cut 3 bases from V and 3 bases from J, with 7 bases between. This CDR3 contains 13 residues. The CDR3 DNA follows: TGTGCCAGCAGCTTTTCCCCTACAGATACGCAGTATTTT. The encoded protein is CASSFSPTDTQYF.

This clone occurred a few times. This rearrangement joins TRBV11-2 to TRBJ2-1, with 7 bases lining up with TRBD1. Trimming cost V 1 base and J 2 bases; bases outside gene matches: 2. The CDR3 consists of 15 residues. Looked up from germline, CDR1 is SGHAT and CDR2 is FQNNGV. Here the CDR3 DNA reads TGTGCCAGCAGCTTAGGACAGGGACCCTACAATGAGCAGTTCTTC. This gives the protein CASSLGQGPYNEQFF. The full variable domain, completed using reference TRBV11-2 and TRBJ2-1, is EAGVAQSPRYKIIEKRQSVAFWCNPISGHATLYWYQQILGQGPKLLIQFQNNGVVDDSQLPKDRFSAERLKGVDSTLKIQPAKLEDSAVYLCASSLGQGPYNEQFFGPGTRLTVL.

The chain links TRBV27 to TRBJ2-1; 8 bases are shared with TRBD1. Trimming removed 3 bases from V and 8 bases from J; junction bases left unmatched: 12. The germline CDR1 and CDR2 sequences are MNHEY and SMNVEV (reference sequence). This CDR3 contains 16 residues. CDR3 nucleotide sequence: TGTGCCAGCAGTTTCTTCCCGACAGGGGTCCAGGATGAGCAGTTCTTC. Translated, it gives CASSFFPTGVQDEQFF.

The CDR3: CASSPTRPGLAVNNEQFF. The CDR3, as DNA: TGTGCCAGCAGCCCAACTCGACCAGGACTAGCGGTCAACAATGAGCAGTTCTTC. The V and J genes are TRBV11-2 and TRBJ2-1; 10 bases agree with TRBD2. V shed 5 bases and J 5 bases; nucleotides not matched to a gene: 15. From germline, CDR1 is SGHAT and CDR2 FQNNGV. The CDR3 runs to 18 residues.

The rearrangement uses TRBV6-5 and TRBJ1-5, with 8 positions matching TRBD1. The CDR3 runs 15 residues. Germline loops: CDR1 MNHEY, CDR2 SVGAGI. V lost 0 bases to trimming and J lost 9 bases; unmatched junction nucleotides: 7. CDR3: CASSYSDRDRWPQHF. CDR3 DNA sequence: TGTGCCAGCAGTTACTCGGACAGGGACAGGTGGCCCCAGCATTTT.

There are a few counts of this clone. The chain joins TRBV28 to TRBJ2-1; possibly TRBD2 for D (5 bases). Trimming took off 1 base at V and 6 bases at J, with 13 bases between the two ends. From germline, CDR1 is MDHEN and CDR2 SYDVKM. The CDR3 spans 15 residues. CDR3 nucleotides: TGTGCCAGCAGTTTATCGTGGATCGGGATCAATGAGCAGTTCTTC. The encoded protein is CASSLSWIGINEQFF.

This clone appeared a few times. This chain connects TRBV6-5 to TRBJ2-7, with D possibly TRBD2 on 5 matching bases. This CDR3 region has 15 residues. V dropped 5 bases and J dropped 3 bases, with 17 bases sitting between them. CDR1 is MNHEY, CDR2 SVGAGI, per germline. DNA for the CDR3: TGTGCCAGCAGTCCCCGCAGGACTCAAGACTACGAGCAGTACTTC. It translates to CASSPRRTQDYEQYF.

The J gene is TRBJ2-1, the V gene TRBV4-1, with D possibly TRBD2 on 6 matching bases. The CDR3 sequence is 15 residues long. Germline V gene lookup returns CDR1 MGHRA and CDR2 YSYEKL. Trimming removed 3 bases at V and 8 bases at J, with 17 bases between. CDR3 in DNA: TGCGCCAGCAGCCATTTCGCGTGGACTACAGATGAGCAGTTCTTC. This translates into CASSHFAWTTDEQFF.

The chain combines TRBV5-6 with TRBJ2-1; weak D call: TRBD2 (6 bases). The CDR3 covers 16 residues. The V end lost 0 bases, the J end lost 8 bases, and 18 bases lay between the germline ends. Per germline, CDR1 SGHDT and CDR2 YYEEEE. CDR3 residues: CASSLAVGGEGHEQFF. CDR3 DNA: TGTGCCAGCAGCTTGGCCGTGGGGGGAGAGGGCCATGAGCAGTTCTTC.

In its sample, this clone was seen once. The CDR3 DNA is TGTGCCAGCAGCTTTGGTCTGGGTCAGAGCGAGCAGTACTTC. Translated, it gives CASSFGLGQSEQYF. This chain uses TRBV5-6 with TRBJ2-5; D is uncertain. The J call could be wrong; TRBJ2-7 is a better fit for the DNA end. The CDR3 runs to 14 residues. The germline V gene encodes CDR1 SGHDT and CDR2 YYEEEE.

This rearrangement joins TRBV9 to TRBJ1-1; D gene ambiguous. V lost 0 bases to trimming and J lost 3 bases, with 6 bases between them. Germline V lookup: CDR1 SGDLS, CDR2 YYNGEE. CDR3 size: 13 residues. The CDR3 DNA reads TGTGCCAGCAGCGTAGGAGGGTACACTGAAGCTTTCTTT. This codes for CASSVGGYTEAFF.

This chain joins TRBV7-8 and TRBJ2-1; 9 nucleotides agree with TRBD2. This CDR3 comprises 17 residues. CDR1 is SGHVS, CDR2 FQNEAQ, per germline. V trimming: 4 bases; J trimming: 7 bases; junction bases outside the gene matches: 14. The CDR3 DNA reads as TGTGCCAGCAGCTCCCCCGACATAGCGGGAGCTGGGAATGAGCAGTTCTTC. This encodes CASSSPDIAGAGNEQFF.

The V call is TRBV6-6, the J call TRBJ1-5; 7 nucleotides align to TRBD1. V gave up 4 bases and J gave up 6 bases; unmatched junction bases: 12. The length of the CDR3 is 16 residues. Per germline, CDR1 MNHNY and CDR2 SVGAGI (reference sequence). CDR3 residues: CASSWGEGQVSQPQHF. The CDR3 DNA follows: TGTGCCAGCAGTTGGGGGGAAGGACAGGTCAGTCAGCCCCAGCATTTT.

The CDR3 DNA sequence: TGTGCCAGCAGCTTCCCTGCGGTGAACACTGAAGCTTTCTTT. It codes for CASSFPAVNTEAFF. V usage is TRBV5-5 and J usage is TRBJ1-1; D ambiguous. Trimming pared 2 bases from V and 0 bases from J, leaving 8 bases between. This CDR3 comprises 14 residues. The germline gives CDR1 SGHKS, CDR2 YYEKEE (reference sequence).

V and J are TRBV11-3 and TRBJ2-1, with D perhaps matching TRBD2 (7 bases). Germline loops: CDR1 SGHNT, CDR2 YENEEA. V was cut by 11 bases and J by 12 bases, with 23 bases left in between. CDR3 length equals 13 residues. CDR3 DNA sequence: TGTGCCTCGGGGGCGGGAGTAGCGGATGTGCAGTTCTTC. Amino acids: CASGAGVADVQFF.

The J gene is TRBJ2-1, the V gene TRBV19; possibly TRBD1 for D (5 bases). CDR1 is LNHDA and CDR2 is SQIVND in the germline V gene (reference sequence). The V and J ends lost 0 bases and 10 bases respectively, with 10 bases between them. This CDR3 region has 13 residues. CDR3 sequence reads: CASSIDGAGEQFF. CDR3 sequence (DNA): TGTGCCAGTAGTATAGATGGGGCCGGGGAGCAGTTCTTC.

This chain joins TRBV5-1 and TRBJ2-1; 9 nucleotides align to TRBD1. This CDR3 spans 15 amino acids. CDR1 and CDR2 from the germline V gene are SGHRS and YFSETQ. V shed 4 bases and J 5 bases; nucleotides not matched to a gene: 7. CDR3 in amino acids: CASSLAGQGNNEQFF. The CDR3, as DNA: TGCGCCAGCAGCCTGGCCGGACAGGGGAACAATGAGCAGTTCTTC.

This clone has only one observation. The chain's CDR3 is CASSFASGRNTGELFF. The CDR3 DNA sequence: TGTGCCAGCAGCTTCGCTAGCGGGAGAAACACCGGGGAGCTGTTTTTT. The chain combines TRBV5-6 with TRBJ2-2; TRBD2 matches 10 bases. V lost 2 bases and J lost 2; bases outside the gene matches: 3. The CDR3 has 16 residues. Germline V gene sequence: CDR1 SGHDT, CDR2 YYEEEE.

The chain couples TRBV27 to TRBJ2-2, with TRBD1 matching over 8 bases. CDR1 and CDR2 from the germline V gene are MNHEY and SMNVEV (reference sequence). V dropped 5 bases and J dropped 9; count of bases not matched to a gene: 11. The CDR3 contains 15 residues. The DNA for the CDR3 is TGTGCCAGCAGTCCGTCTAAGACAGGGGTCCGGGAGCTGTTTTTT. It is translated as CASSPSKTGVRELFF.